Below are 18 T cell receptor beta chains sequenced from a single sample in a study of neurological immune-mediated disorders (dated by TCRdb to 2018 to 2020). The time point label, read with the paper, signifies: technical triplicate 1. The library was made by 5' RACE. Sequencer: Illumina HiSeq 2500. The public reads were quality trimmed at Q25 with fastp and then assembled into clones with MiXCR by TCRdb, keeping productive beta chains. Each record represents a unique CDR3 protein, reported with the most common genes and DNA among its rows. This sample holds 35,000 to 40,000 distinct CDR3 sequences; 11% were observed only once. The ten largest account for nearly 4% of the sample. Material: PBMCs. The receptor source for this set is a man aged 60 to 75 with HTLV-1-associated myelopathy (HAM/TSP).

This clonotype was recorded at least ten times. This chain connects TRBV10-1 to TRBJ2-3, with a possible D match to TRBD1 (5 bases). This CDR3 is 13 amino acids long. V lost 8 bases, J lost 3 bases, and 12 bases lay in between. Germline CDR1 WNHNN, CDR2 SYGVQD (reference sequence). The CDR3 DNA reads as TGCGCCAGCCCTGGCAGGGAAACAGATACGCAGTATTTT. Protein sequence: CASPGRETDTQYF.

This clonotype came up many times. DNA for the CDR3: TGCAGTGCTAGCTCCGAGCGGATCTATGGCTACACCTTC. This gives the protein CSASSERIYGYTF. This chain connects TRBV20-1 to TRBJ1-2; no clear D. Trimming left V 3 bases short and J 4 bases short, with 12 bases between. Germline V CDR1 and CDR2: DFQATT, SNEGSKA (reference sequence). The CDR3 is 13 residues long.

This clonotype was observed many times. The rearrangement joins TRBV5-5 to TRBJ1-5; a weak D match, TRBD1 (5 bases). The V end was cut by 3 bases, the J end by 3 bases, with 13 bases between. Germline V gives CDR1 SGHKS, CDR2 YYEKEE (reference sequence). The CDR3 has 15 amino acids. CDR3 DNA sequence: TGTGCCAGCAGCTCAACCGGGACCTTCAATCAGCCCCAGCATTTT. Its protein product is CASSSTGTFNQPQHF.

This clonotype has at least ten counts. This sequence joins TRBV3-1 and TRBJ1-2; no definite D call. Germline CDR1 and CDR2: LGHDT and YNNKEL (reference sequence). The CDR3 spans 12 residues. Trimming took 2 bases from V and 4 from J, leaving 5 bases between them. CDR3 loop: CASSQTAYGYTF. DNA for the CDR3: TGTGCCAGCAGCCAAACAGCCTATGGCTACACCTTC. The complete variable domain, with remaining parts taken from reference TRBV3-1 and TRBJ1-2, reads DTAVSQTPKYLVTQMGNDKSIKCEQNLGHDTMYWYKQDSKKFLKIMFSYNNKELIINETVPNRFSPKSPDKAHLNLHINSLELGDSAVYFCASSQTAYGYTFGSGTRLTVV.

The table lists this clonotype with many counts. V and J are TRBV20-1 and TRBJ2-3; 7 nucleotides match TRBD1. Germline CDR1 and CDR2: DFQATT and SNEGSKA (reference sequence). The CDR3 extends over 14 amino acids. The junction had 8 bases not matched to a gene; V was cut back by 0 bases and J by 8 bases. CDR3 DNA: TGCAGTGCTAGAGAAAGGGGGCCAAGTCTTACGCAGTATTTT. It translates to CSARERGPSLTQYF.

This clonotype was observed many times. V and J are TRBV5-1 and TRBJ1-6; tentative D call: TRBD1 (6 bases). Trimming cost V 0 bases and J 10 bases, with 14 bases left between them. This CDR3 comprises 15 residues. Germline-derived CDR1 and CDR2 are SGHRS and YFSETQ. This CDR3 reads CASSLAGERESPLHF. The CDR3 coding sequence is TGCGCCAGCAGCTTGGCAGGGGAGCGCGAGTCACCCCTCCACTTT.

This clonotype was seen repeatedly, ten times or more. V and J are TRBV4-1 and TRBJ1-2, with D possibly TRBD1 on 6 matching bases. Trimming removed 0 bases from V and 8 bases from J, with 22 bases in between. Germline loops: CDR1 MGHRA, CDR2 YSYEKL. CDR3 size: 17 residues. For the CDR3, the DNA is TGCGCCAGCAGCCAAGATACGAAGGGACATACTACGTCCGGCTACACCTTC. It specifies CASSQDTKGHTTSGYTF.

Worth noting for this clonotype: Given a much more abundant clone one base away, this may be a read error. The V gene is TRBV7-8, the J gene TRBJ2-7; TRBD1 aligns across 7 bases. This CDR3 has 15 residues. The germline CDR1 and CDR2 sequences are SGHVS and FQNEAQ. V lost 4 bases and J lost 2; bases outside the gene matches: 8. This CDR3 is CASSSEDGQAYEQYF. The CDR3 DNA is TGTGCCAGCAGCTCCGAGGACGGACAGGCCTACGAGCAGTACTTC. Variable domain in full (rest from reference TRBV7-8 and TRBJ2-7): GAGVSQSPRYKVAKRGQDVALRCDPISGHVSLFWYQQALGQGPEFLTYFQNEAQLDKSGLPSDRFFAERPEGSVSTLKIQRTQQEDSAVYLCASSSEDGQAYEQYFGPGTRLTVT.

Many counts were recorded for this clonotype. This chain uses TRBV29-1 with TRBJ2-2; no firm D call. CDR1 is SQVTM, CDR2 ANQGSEA, per germline. There are 13 residues in the CDR3. In DNA form, the CDR3 reads TGCAGTTCTGCAGGAGCTAACACCGGGGAGCTGTTTTTT. Its protein is CSSAGANTGELFF.

Ten or more counts support this clonotype. The V gene is TRBV7-3, the J gene TRBJ2-5; D unclear. There are 13 residues in the CDR3. CDR1 and CDR2 from the germline V gene are SGHTA and FQGTGA. The germline V and J ends were trimmed by 2 bases and 0 bases, with 4 bases remaining between them. CDR3 DNA sequence: TGTGCCAGCAGCTTAGGGCACCAAGAGACCCAGTACTTC. Protein: CASSLGHQETQYF.

This clonotype was detected many times. The chain carries TRBV5-1 and TRBJ2-7; weak D call: TRBD1 (6 bases). Germline V gives CDR1 SGHRS, CDR2 YFSETQ. The CDR3 is made up of 15 amino acids. V was cut by 0 bases and J by 2 bases, with 12 bases left in between. In DNA form, the CDR3 reads TGCGCCAGCAGCTTGGAAGGGGGTCCCACCTACGAGCAGTACTTC. It translates to CASSLEGGPTYEQYF.

This clonotype was counted ten times or more. This rearrangement joins TRBV20-1 to TRBJ1-1; 7 positions agree with TRBD1. The CDR3 totals 13 residues. J lost 4 bases, V lost 3 bases, and 5 bases had no gene match. Germline V gene lookup returns CDR1 DFQATT and CDR2 SNEGSKA (reference sequence). The CDR3 DNA reads as TGCAGTGCTAGCCACAGGGGTTCCACTGAAGCTTTCTTT. Encoded protein: CSASHRGSTEAFF.

This chain uses TRBV20-1 with TRBJ2-4, with 7 bases lining up with TRBD2. The V and J ends lost 0 bases and 7 bases, in that order; junction bases with no gene match: 9. The CDR3 runs 15 residues. CDR1 DFQATT and CDR2 SNEGSKA come from the germline V gene (reference sequence). For the CDR3, the DNA is TGCAGTGCTAGAGATGTAACGGGGGAGGGGAACATTCAGTACTTC. It codes for CSARDVTGEGNIQYF.

The sample holds many counts of this clonotype. V is TRBV7-8 and J is TRBJ1-1, with D possibly matching TRBD1 (6 bases). Germline CDR1 SGHVS, CDR2 FQNEAQ. With 0 bases removed from V and 4 bases from J, the gap between germline ends came to 9 bases. The CDR3 loop spans 14 amino acids. The CDR3 loop is CASSLAQDSTEAFF. The CDR3 coding sequence is TGTGCCAGCAGCTTAGCCCAGGACAGCACTGAAGCTTTCTTT.

This clonotype was counted ten times or more. The chain is built from TRBV5-1 and TRBJ2-1, with a weak D call TRBD1 (6 bases). The CDR3 is 16 residues long. Germline V CDR1 and CDR2: SGHRS, YFSETQ. Trimming left V 4 bases short and J 0 bases short, with 14 bases between. The CDR3 DNA follows: TGCGCCAGCAGCCTACAGGGCAGAAGCTCCTACAATGAGCAGTTCTTC. It specifies CASSLQGRSSYNEQFF.

This clonotype was observed a few times. The rearrangement joins TRBV19 to TRBJ1-5, with D perhaps TRBD1 (5 bases). Germline-derived CDR1 and CDR2 are LNHDA and SQIVND (reference sequence). Trimming stripped 5 bases from V and 5 bases from J, with 13 bases between. The CDR3 has 14 amino acids. The CDR3 sequence: CASSGAQTHQPQHF. The CDR3 coding sequence is TGTGCCAGTAGTGGGGCACAGACCCATCAGCCCCAGCATTTT.

This clonotype was seen many times. The chain joins TRBV9 to TRBJ2-7, with no clear D. CDR3 length: 14 residues. V lost 0 bases to trimming and J lost 7 bases, with 14 bases between them. The germline gives CDR1 SGDLS, CDR2 YYNGEE. CDR3 loop: CASSVDPTAREQYF. Here the CDR3 DNA reads TGTGCCAGCAGCGTAGATCCCACAGCACGAGAGCAGTACTTC.

This clonotype was seen many times. The gene calls are TRBV18 and TRBJ2-5; 10 nucleotides agree with TRBD1. Per the germline V gene, CDR1 is KGHSH and CDR2 is LQKENI. This CDR3 spans 21 amino acids. J gave up 5 bases and V 0 bases, and 21 bases lay outside the gene matches. In DNA form, the CDR3 reads TGTGCCAGCTCACCACCGAATAAGGGACAGGGGACGAAGAACCTCCTGGAGACCCAGTACTTC. As protein: CASSPPNKGQGTKNLLETQYF.